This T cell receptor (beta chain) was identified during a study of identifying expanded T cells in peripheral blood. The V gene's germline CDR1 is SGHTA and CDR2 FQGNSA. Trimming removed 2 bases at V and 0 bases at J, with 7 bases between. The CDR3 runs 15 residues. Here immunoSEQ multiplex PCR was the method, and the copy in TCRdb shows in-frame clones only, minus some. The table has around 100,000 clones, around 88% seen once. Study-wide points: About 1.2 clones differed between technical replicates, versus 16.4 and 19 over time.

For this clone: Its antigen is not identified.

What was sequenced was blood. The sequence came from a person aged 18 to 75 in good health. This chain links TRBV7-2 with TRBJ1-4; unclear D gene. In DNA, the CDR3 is TGTGCCAGCAGCTTAACGGTAGCAACTAATGAAAAACTGTTTTTT. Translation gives CASSLTVATNEKLFF.